Detailed here is one TCR beta chain. What it recognizes is unknown. The entry originates in a study of T cell responses to AZD1222 COVID-19 vaccine. V was cut by 1 base and J by 0 bases, with 16 bases left in between. This CDR3 is 17 amino acids long. CDR1 is LNHNV, CDR2 YYDKDF, per germline (reference sequence). General study points: Just five or six AZD1222 recipients tested seropositive at baseline.

Sequencing was performed with immunoSEQ multiplex PCR; in TCRdb, only in-frame clones are kept and a portion is missing. The sample has some 120,000 clones; approximately 93% are singletons. The chain joins TRBV15 to TRBJ2-7, with D unresolved. The source material was peripheral blood, sampled on day 0 of AZD1222 vaccination. The receptor's source is an adult in good health. The CDR3 bases are TGTGCCACCAGCAGAGGGGCAGGTTCCACCATCTCCTACGAGCAGTACTTC. Translated: CATSRGAGSTISYEQYF.